This entry describes one TCR beta chain. The antigen is unknown. These data belong to a study of response to subunit inactivated influenza vaccine. Study findings and constraints: Authors suggested each seasonal influenza vaccination recruits few new T cells.

Germline-derived CDR1 and CDR2 are DFQATT and SNEGSKA (reference sequence). This CDR3 comprises 14 residues. The V gene lost 3 bases and the J gene lost 0 bases, with 12 bases spanning the gap. Using its own MiXCR run on the RT-PCR reads, TCRdb lists one record per CDR3 protein. Of some 300,000 distinct CDR3 sequences in the sample, approximately 23% were seen once. This receptor was obtained from a man aged 50 to 75 who received an inactivated influenza vaccine. This chain connects TRBV20-1 to TRBJ2-7; maybe TRBD2 (5 bases). The sample was PBMCs from blood, taken approximately 20 months after vaccination. The CDR3 sequence is CSARKVTSSYEQYF. As DNA, the CDR3 is TGCAGTGCTAGGAAGGTTACTAGCTCCTACGAGCAGTACTTC.